This T cell receptor beta chain stems from a study of CD8+ T cells in alopecia areata. Whole-study context: Among treated patients, oral tofacitinib was administered at 5 to 10 mg twice daily. Study-level findings and limits: Especially in alopecia totalis/universalis, lesional scalp showed greater clonality than normal scalp did.

Extracted RNA was reverse transcribed, and the resulting cDNA served as sequencing template. Sequencing was performed with immunoSEQ multiplex PCR; in TCRdb, only in-frame clones are kept and a portion is missing. The table lists around 250,000 clones, 67% of them singletons. The V and J ends lost 6 bases and 1 base respectively, with 10 bases between them. The CDR3 contains 12 residues. In germline, CDR1 is SQVTM, CDR2 ANQGSEA. Remarks on this clone: The antigen is undetermined.

Both peripheral blood and punch biopsies of lesional scalp skin were obtained from patients who had alopecia areata. This sequence joins TRBV29-1 and TRBJ2-7, with no clear D. The sample here was CD4+ T cells sorted from blood, taken at week 0. The sequence was obtained from a human donor with alopecia areata. CDR3 sequence (DNA): TGCAGCGTGAGACCGGATTCCTACGAGCAGTACTTC. It yields the protein CSVRPDSYEQYF.